The TCR beta chain under discussion was sequenced for a study of shared clonotypes between healthy human individuals. There are 18 residues in the CDR3. Germline CDR1 is LNHDA and CDR2 is SQIVND (reference sequence). V gave up 5 bases and J gave up 2 bases; unmatched junction bases: 15. Using immunoSEQ multiplex PCR, the repertoire was profiled, and TCRdb retains in-frame clones only, with some absent. In the table there are under 1,900,000 clones, about 98.5% of which are singletons. The source of this sequence is a young man in good health. The sequenced material came from naive CD4+ T cells sorted from blood. Subset specified: CD45RA+ positively selected. V usage is TRBV19 and J usage is TRBJ2-5, with 9 bases matching TRBD1. CDR3 sequence (DNA): TGTGCCAGTAGTGCAGACAGACCCGGGACAGGGAGACAAGAGACCCAGTACTTC. It is translated as CASSADRPGTGRQETQYF.